The T cell receptor beta chain under discussion was sequenced for a study of cytomegalovirus exposure and HLA in healthy donors (dated by TCRdb to about 2017). For context, the study as a whole: An earlier analysis of some 600 of the donors reported approximately 280 Gb of sequence data and some 110 million unique TCR beta sequences obtained from around 180 million T cells. Among the roughly 370 genotyped donors, 75% to 90% belonged to the genetic ancestry cluster associated with self-reported Caucasian donors. To predict cytomegalovirus infection status, the study brought together high-throughput TCR immunosequencing, statistical association of individual TCRs with disease status, and machine learning. The study profiled the T cell repertoires of 550 to 700 subjects by immunosequencing and related them to cytomegalovirus serostatus. Across 300 to 400 genotyped donors of the cohort, an average of about 240,000 unique TCR beta nucleotide sequences per donor were sequenced, and approximately 17% of those sequences were non-productive. Every discovery cohort repertoire had been produced on one sequencing platform. Along with the approximately 650-subject first cohort, a separate validation cohort of over a hundred different subjects was used. To study patterns of TCR occurrence, a later analysis re-analyzed previously published TCR beta repertoires from under 750 donors and added high-resolution HLA genotyping. An early release that covered more than 550 HLA-typed donors contained around 300 gigabases of sequencing data and tens of millions of unique TCR sequences. In an earlier analysis of roughly 600 of the donors, high-throughput TCR beta sequencing was used to judge whether each TCR beta V gene segment behaved as functional or pseudogenic. Typing coverage differed by locus: A, B, C, DRB1 and DQB1 were typed in about 629-640 donors, DQA1 in 522, DPA1 in around 610, and DPB1 in just under 480. Roughly 5 DR-DQ haplotypes were handled as single units for association and clustering because linkage in the cohort was strong. The aim of the study was to test whether cataloging public T cell receptors could identify signatures of past pathogen exposure. In the later analysis, no new phenotypic data were used to find candidate immune exposures; instead, reliance was placed on TCR beta sequences and their occurrence across donors. Alongside the repertoire data, information on donor age, sex, ethnicity and CMV serostatus was compiled. Class I and class II HLA loci were covered by the typing at four-digit resolution. A later genetic analysis took genome-wide SNP genotypes for about 65% of the 666 donors and used that subset as a discovery cohort. Here is what the overall study found, with its caveats: The study listed approximately 150 TCR beta chains as associated with cytomegalovirus. Specific HLA alleles were associated with 15,000 to 20,000 TCR beta sequences at a false discovery rate of 0.05 in a later analysis. In a later analysis, several top co-occurrence clusters were reported to appear linked to parvovirus B19, influenza, CMV and Epstein-Barr virus. A later genetic analysis reported fewer N-insertions in productive TCRs among donors in an Asian-associated ancestry cluster than the roughly 720-donor mean. Across donors, most TCR sequences were observed very rarely, whereas some public TCRs were present in many individuals. A few of the identified cytomegalovirus-associated TCR beta chains were confirmed in vitro to be specific for cytomegalovirus antigens. Immune exposure information for the cohort was limited to CMV serostatus. A group of highly shared sequence variants was considered likely to be a technical artifact of the sequencing pipeline. Some IMGT-functional V segments, including TRBV6-2 and TRBV6-3, could not be told apart with the 87-base-pair reads, so those segments were excluded. A later analysis found that HLA-associated TCR beta chains were more clonally expanded and had lower generation probabilities than equally common non-associated chains. When HLA alleles, especially DR and DQ, strongly co-occurred, attributing TCR associations to individual alleles was difficult. Correlated functional status among segregating V segments might be attributable to linkage disequilibrium, but an unknown experimental factor could not be ruled out. Because HLA typing was unavailable for some donors at each locus, only the typed subset was used in association tests. In a later analysis, TCR association rates were found to vary across HLA loci, with the most associated TCRs seen for DRB1 alleles and the fewest for HLA-C alleles. Approximately 16 rarely observed V segments, including chromosome 9 orphons, were excluded from the earlier analysis of approximately 500 of the donors because counts were too low. In a later analysis, most CMV-associated TCR beta chains were found to appear HLA-restricted, with HLA associations seemingly driven largely by CMV exposure. Cytomegalovirus status was reported to be diagnosed by the classifier with high specificity and sensitivity in both the original and validation cohorts. A further reported finding was that TCR beta sequences accurately predicted the HLA-A and HLA-B alleles for most subjects in the first cohort. The cohort was sequenced for TCR beta chains only, and without alpha or paired-chain data the features that could be detected were limited. Broadly in line with IMGT annotations, most TCR beta V segments showed up in productive rearrangements about 87% or about 30% of the time in an earlier analysis of under 700 of the donors. A later genetic analysis associated a missense DCLRE1C variant with V-gene and J-gene trimming of TCR beta chains, and an independent cohort replicated the association. The authors suggested that the approach could potentially be generalized to other disease states and immunological phenotypes. Roughly uniform sequencing depth across donors was assumed in presence/absence analyses, although this assumption may not hold.

The germline V gene yields MNHNS for CDR1 and SASEGT for CDR2. From its cysteine to its phenylalanine, the CDR3 spans 15 amino acids. Only the CDR3 part of the read is kept: 45 bases, read in frame from the first base. V is cut back by 2 bases and J by 8 bases, with 5 bases in the junction unmatched. The cohort comprised some 680 healthy bone marrow donors. At the time of sampling, every cohort member was nominally healthy, though immune exposures that went unrecorded were likely present. The donor tested CMV seronegative, placing the donor among the 352 seronegative members of the cohort. Each donor provided a peripheral blood sample, and peripheral blood mononuclear cells were used for TCR beta sequencing. Genomic DNA was extracted from the blood cell samples with the Qiagen DNeasy Blood Extraction Kit. Points on this clone: It lacks a known antigen.

Library method: the immunoSEQ multiplex PCR assay. For the multiplex PCR, a mixture combining 60 forward primers for TCR Vbeta segments and 13 reverse primers for TCR Jbeta segments was used. A multiplex PCR assay on genomic DNA amplified the CDR3 region of rearranged TCR beta genes. The amplified TCR beta libraries were sequenced on the Illumina HiSeq System as 87-base-pair reads. In the authors' own workflow: A later analysis tallied approximately 87 million unique TCR beta chains across the approximately 670 repertoires, and approximately 9.9 million of those chains were shared by two or more donors. A nearest-neighbor algorithm error-corrected the raw reads and collapsed the reads into unique sequences, merging closely related sequences to remove PCR and sequencing errors. To assign V, D and J gene segments, CDR3 sequences were aligned to IMGT reference sequences. Each retained sequence needed at least a six-nucleotide match to both a V gene segment and a J gene segment. Rearrangements were classified as productive when the CDR3 lacked stop codons and remained in frame with V and J, and all other rearrangements were classified as non-productive. Following IMGT convention, CDR3 was defined as the stretch from the second conserved V-encoded cysteine up to the conserved J-encoded phenylalanine. The earlier analysis of fewer than 700 of the donors excluded sequences that lacked an unambiguous match to a single V gene segment. In an earlier analysis of some 590 of the donors, V segments were called functional above 56.7% productive rearrangements and were called segregating when the between-donor standard deviation exceeded 5%. A statistical classification framework was built to diagnose cytomegalovirus status from the catalog of TCR beta chain sequences. A later analysis assigned V and J genes by comparing TCR nucleotide sequences with IMGT/GENE-DB human TR gene sequences. In a later analysis, CDR3 sequences and most-parsimonious VDJ recombination scenarios were assigned using the TCRdist pipeline. In a later analysis, each TCR beta chain was defined by its CDR3 amino acid sequence together with its V-gene family, and reads without a unique V-gene family were excluded. A later analysis removed roughly 590 highly shared, low-generation-probability nucleotide sequences to deal with suspected cross-contamination and a sequencing artifact. In a later analysis, a clonal expansion index was calculated for each public chain from normalized within-repertoire ranks of inferred template counts. Generation probabilities in a later analysis came from a VDJ recombination model fitted to out-of-frame rearrangements, and those results were checked against IGoR. A later analysis scored TCR-TCR, TCR-HLA and TCR-CMV co-occurrence with hypergeometric tests, applying a repertoire-size bias correction to TCR pairs. False discovery rates were estimated in a later analysis by permuting HLA or CMV assignments 20 times. In a later analysis, co-occurring TCRs were grouped using DBSCAN, and TCRdist sequence similarity was added for clustering within HLA-allele-positive subsets. Co-occurrence clustering excluded repertoires with fewer than 30,000 or more than 120,000 public chains, plus five with anomalous nucleotide sharing. What TCRdb holds here is the immuneACCESS table cut down to in-frame rearrangements. Part of the clones is not present; checked against another copy, under half of the missing clones reflect an unresolved V gene, and the others are unexplained. V and J calls and clone size come straight from that table; D and trimming were deduced from the DNA. The table for this sample records about 160,000 clones. The top ten hold 2% to 2.5% of the sample.

Sequencing was performed on PBMCs. The receptor's source is a man aged 30 to 39 in good health and CMV-seronegative. The sequence joins TRBV6-1 to TRBJ2-1, with 11 bases matching TRBD2. The DNA reads TGTGCCAGCAGTGAAACTAGCGGGAGTAGCGATGAGCAGTTCTTC. The translation is CASSETSGSSDEQFF.